These 20 T cell receptor beta chains originate from one sample sequenced in a study of control samples from healthy donors and cancer patients. Using immunoSEQ multiplex PCR, the repertoire was profiled, and TCRdb retains in-frame clones only, with some absent. In the table there are around 120,000 clones, 91% of which are singletons. Sequenced input: blood. These receptors were taken from a woman aged 18-29 years in good health.

The rearrangement links TRBV30 to TRBJ1-3; 8 positions agree with TRBD1. Germline values: CDR1 GTSNPN, CDR2 SVGIG (reference sequence). V lost 3 bases to trimming and J lost 2 bases; unmatched junction nucleotides: 6. This CDR3 contains 15 residues. The CDR3 DNA is TGTGCCTGGAGGCGGACAGGGCGGACTGGAAACACCATATATTTT. This sequence encodes CAWRRTGRTGNTIYF.

This clone was observed once. This sequence joins TRBV28 and TRBJ2-1; 7 bases fit TRBD1. The ends lost 8 bases at V and 4 bases at J; junction bases unmatched: 11. Germline V gene lookup returns CDR1 MDHEN and CDR2 SYDVKM. This CDR3 region has 15 residues. The CDR3 DNA follows: TGTGCCAGCGGTTACGGGCACAGGGGTTACAATGAGCAGTTCTTC. Translated, it gives CASGYGHRGYNEQFF.

The chain has TRBV7-9 and TRBJ2-7, with 11 bases matching TRBD2. This CDR3 is 15 amino acids long. V lost 5 bases to trimming and J lost 5 bases; unmatched junction nucleotides: 8. Germline assignment: CDR1 SEHNR and CDR2 FQNEAQ (reference sequence). CDR3 sequence (DNA): TGTGCCAGCAGCCTTAGCGGGAGGGCCCTCGACGAGCAGTACTTC. It codes for CASSLSGRALDEQYF.

The chain is built from TRBV6-2 or TRBV6-3 and TRBJ1-2; D is possibly TRBD1 (6 bases). Germline values: CDR1 MNHEY, CDR2 SVGEGT. V was clipped by 3 bases and J by 0 bases, with 20 bases between them. This CDR3 spans 18 amino acids. In DNA form, the CDR3 reads TGTGCCAGCAGTTATTCTTCCAGCGGGGGGCGAGCTAACTATGGCTACACCTTC. This encodes CASSYSSSGGRANYGYTF.

J is TRBJ2-2 and V is TRBV2, with 11 bases lining up with TRBD2. The germline CDR1 and CDR2 sequences are SNHLY and FYNNEI. V lost 7 bases, J lost 5 bases, and 9 bases stayed unmatched. The CDR3 spans 16 residues. The CDR3 DNA is TGTGCCAGCATTAGAGTAGCGGGAGGGCCAACCGGGGAGCTGTTTTTT. Protein sequence: CASIRVAGGPTGELFF.

The chain couples TRBV20-1 to TRBJ1-1; D is uncertain. Germline CDR1 is DFQATT and CDR2 is SNEGSKA (reference sequence). V lost 5 bases and J 1 base, leaving 5 bases between the germline ends. The CDR3 is made up of 11 amino acids. The CDR3 nucleotides are TGCAGTGCTGGGAGGAACACTGAAGCTTTCTTT. This translates into CSAGRNTEAFF.

Only one count was recorded for this clone. V usage is TRBV27 and J usage is TRBJ2-7, with D possibly matching TRBD1 (6 bases). Trimming stripped 6 bases from V and 0 bases from J, with 21 bases between. CDR1 and CDR2 from the germline V gene are MNHEY and SMNVEV (reference sequence). The CDR3 is 17 amino acids. The CDR3 DNA sequence: TGTGCCAGCAGCTCCCCCCAGGACAGCAGAAACTCCTACGAGCAGTACTTC. Its translation: CASSSPQDSRNSYEQYF.

J is TRBJ1-5 and V is TRBV6-2 or TRBV6-3; D ambiguous. The CDR3 is made up of 15 amino acids. Deletions cut 6 bases from V and 0 bases from J, with 12 bases between. The germline gives CDR1 MNHEY, CDR2 SVGEGT. CDR3 DNA sequence: TGTGCCAGCAGCGGCCGTTCTTATAGCAATCAGCCCCAGCATTTT. As protein: CASSGRSYSNQPQHF.

J is TRBJ1-2 and V is TRBV5-1; TRBD1 agrees at 9 bases. V trimming: 4 bases; J trimming: 6 bases; junction bases outside the gene matches: 10. The CDR3 is made up of 15 amino acids. Germline-derived CDR1 and CDR2 are SGHRS and YFSETQ. CDR3 amino acids: CASSGTGHEAHGYTF. CDR3 coding DNA: TGCGCCAGCAGCGGGACAGGGCACGAGGCGCATGGCTACACCTTC.

J is TRBJ1-2 and V is TRBV10-3; D uncertain. The length of the CDR3 is 17 residues. The V gene's germline CDR1 is ENHRY and CDR2 SYGVKD. V lost 3 bases, J lost 4 bases, and 21 bases lay in between. The CDR3 coding sequence is TGTGCCATCAGTGACCCTCAATCGGGGAGAAGAGTCTATGGCTACACCTTC. It yields the protein CAISDPQSGRRVYGYTF.

The chain is built from TRBV24-1 and TRBJ1-2, with TRBD1 as a possible D gene (5 bases). This CDR3 comprises 16 residues. The germline V gene has CDR1 KGHDR and CDR2 SFDVKD. With 1 base removed from V and 4 bases from J, the gap between germline ends came to 15 bases. In DNA form, the CDR3 reads TGTGCCACCAGTGATTTCTCTCGACAGAACCCCTATGGCTACACCTTC. The encoded protein is CATSDFSRQNPYGYTF.

The chain recombines TRBV5-5 with TRBJ1-1; D not resolved. Looked up from germline, CDR1 is SGHKS and CDR2 is YYEKEE (reference sequence). The CDR3 covers 13 residues. Trimming took 0 bases from V and 1 from J, leaving 4 bases between them. The CDR3: CASSLGANTEAFF. CDR3 DNA: TGTGCCAGCAGCTTGGGCGCGAACACTGAAGCTTTCTTT. The full variable domain, with the rest looked up from reference TRBV5-5 and TRBJ1-1, is DAGVTQSPTHLIKTRGQQVTLRCSPISGHKSVSWYQQVLGQGPQFIFQYYEKEERGRGNFPDRFSARQFPNYSSELNVNALLLGDSALYLCASSLGANTEAFFGQGTRLTVV.

CDR3 nucleotide sequence: TGTGCCAGTAGTATCTGGGTAGCGGGGGGCACAGATACGCAGTATTTT. Its protein is CASSIWVAGGTDTQYF. The rearrangement joins TRBV19 to TRBJ2-3, with 9 bases lining up with TRBD2. V trimming: 3 bases; J trimming: 1 base; junction bases outside the gene matches: 5. Germline loops: CDR1 LNHDA, CDR2 SQIVND (reference sequence). This CDR3 has 16 residues.

The chain is built from TRBV7-2 and TRBJ2-3, with a tentative D call TRBD2 (6 bases). In germline, CDR1 is SGHTA, CDR2 FQGNSA. V was clipped by 2 bases and J by 3 bases, with 9 bases between them. The CDR3 length is 14 residues. CDR3 in DNA: TGTGCCAGCAGCTTATATCGGGGGACAGATACGCAGTATTTT. Its translation is CASSLYRGTDTQYF.

V and J are TRBV28 and TRBJ1-1; D is unclear. Germline loops: CDR1 MDHEN, CDR2 SYDVKM. V was shortened by 6 bases and J by 4 bases, with 15 bases between the two germline ends. This CDR3 comprises 14 residues. CDR3 protein: CASSSPGEGTEAFF. The DNA of the CDR3 is TGTGCCAGCAGCAGCCCGGGCGAGGGCACTGAAGCTTTCTTT.

CDR3 amino acids: CASSGLTEGFYEQYF. CDR3 nucleotides: TGTGCCAGCAGCGGTTTGACAGAAGGCTTCTACGAGCAGTACTTC. V gene TRBV6-2 or TRBV6-3 combines with J gene TRBJ2-7; D may be TRBD1 (5 bases). CDR1 is MNHEY, CDR2 SVGEGT, per germline. Trimming took 6 bases from V and 3 from J, leaving 18 bases between them. The CDR3 runs 15 residues.

The rearrangement uses TRBV28 and TRBJ1-5; 8 nucleotides line up with TRBD1. Germline V gene lookup returns CDR1 MDHEN and CDR2 SYDVKM. The CDR3 is made up of 18 amino acids. V was pared by 2 bases and J by 0 bases, with 9 bases of the junction left unmatched. The CDR3 nucleotides read TGTGCCAGCAGTTTACCCCGACAGGGGATTTATAGCAATCAGCCCCAGCATTTT. Amino acid sequence: CASSLPRQGIYSNQPQHF.

The chain is built from TRBV9 and TRBJ2-3; the D gene is possibly TRBD2 (6 bases). Germline values: CDR1 SGDLS, CDR2 YYNGEE. CDR3 length: 16 residues. Trimming took 0 bases from V and 3 from J, leaving 14 bases between them. This chain's CDR3 is CASSVGPGVWTDTQYF. The CDR3 DNA reads as TGTGCCAGCAGCGTAGGTCCGGGGGTATGGACAGATACGCAGTATTTT.

The rearrangement links TRBV5-6 to TRBJ1-3; 7 bases line up with TRBD1. Germline V lookup: CDR1 SGHDT, CDR2 YYEEEE. With V trimmed by 1 base and J by 0 bases, 4 bases remained unmatched. The CDR3 runs 16 residues. DNA of the CDR3: TGTGCCAGCAGCTTGAGGACAGGCCACTCTGGAAACACCATATATTTT. It is translated as CASSLRTGHSGNTIYF.

This chain uses TRBV6-1 with TRBJ1-1; TRBD1 is a possible D gene (6 bases). The CDR3 runs 17 residues. Germline V lookup: CDR1 MNHNS, CDR2 SASEGT. The V end was cut by 4 bases, the J end by 3 bases, with 21 bases between. CDR3 amino acids: CASSVRPRGGMDTEAFF. The DNA for the CDR3 is TGTGCCAGCAGTGTTCGTCCTCGAGGGGGGATGGACACTGAAGCTTTCTTT.